The 25 T cell receptor beta chains presented below share a single source sample, sequenced in a study of cytotoxic CD8 clonotypes in ibrutinib-treated CLL. Sequenced by immunoSEQ multiplex PCR; TCRdb stores in-frame clones only, minus some. The sample lists approximately 45,000 clones, less than 70% occurring once. Sample: PBMCs, taken after 12 months of ibrutinib treatment. These receptors all stem from a human donor with chronic lymphocytic leukemia.

V and J are TRBV18 and TRBJ2-5; D may be TRBD1 (6 bases). The CDR3 loop spans 19 amino acids. With 3 bases removed from V and 0 bases from J, the gap between germline ends came to 23 bases. Per germline, CDR1 KGHSH and CDR2 LQKENI. CDR3 sequence (DNA): TGTGCCAGCTCACCCCCGGGCAGGGGCGCGGGTTCGTACCAAGAGACCCAGTACTTC. Protein product: CASSPPGRGAGSYQETQYF.

This clone was found a few times. DNA of the CDR3: TGTGCCAGCAGCCTCCCGGGGGAGGAATCACCCCTCCACTTT. Its protein is CASSLPGEESPLHF. This chain joins TRBV4-2 and TRBJ1-6; D perhaps matches TRBD1 (5 bases). V dropped 4 bases and J dropped 10 bases, with 14 bases sitting between them. The CDR3 is 14 amino acids. The germline gives CDR1 LGHNA, CDR2 YNFKEQ.

This clone was picked up a small number of times. The V gene is TRBV7-3, the J gene TRBJ2-1; the match to TRBD2 covers 7 bases. The CDR3 runs 12 residues. CDR1 SGHTA and CDR2 FQGTGA come from the germline V gene. Trimming took 5 bases from V and 9 from J; bases not matched to a gene: 4. The CDR3: CASSTSVGEQFF. The DNA of the CDR3 is TGTGCCAGCAGCACTAGCGTGGGTGAGCAGTTCTTC.

This chain connects TRBV5-1 to TRBJ2-7; D not resolved. Trimming took off 4 bases at V and 2 bases at J, with 16 bases between the two ends. Germline V gives CDR1 SGHRS, CDR2 YFSETQ. The CDR3 has 15 residues. The DNA of the CDR3 is TGCGCCAGCAGCCCCGGAGCCGGAATAACCTACGAGCAGTACTTC. This sequence encodes CASSPGAGITYEQYF.

This clone was seen once. This chain uses TRBV11-3 with TRBJ2-2; TRBD2 might be the D (6 bases). The CDR3 is 16 residues long. Germline loops: CDR1 SGHNT, CDR2 YENEEA. Between the trimmed V and J ends, which lost 2 bases and 5 bases, there was a span of 15 bases. Here the CDR3 DNA reads TGTGCCAGCAGCTTATTAACGGGGGTAGATACCGGGGAGCTGTTTTTT. Translation gives CASSLLTGVDTGELFF.

In its sample, this clone was seen once. The chain couples TRBV18 to TRBJ1-2; maybe TRBD1 (5 bases). Trimming shortened V by 3 bases and J by 4 bases, and 18 bases separated the two germline ends. The V gene's germline CDR1 is KGHSH and CDR2 LQKENI. The CDR3 has 16 amino acids. The CDR3 loop reads CASSPGGGTRGYGYTF. CDR3 bases: TGTGCCAGCTCACCCGGTGGGGGAACGCGGGGCTATGGCTACACCTTC. Looking up the rest from reference TRBV18 and TRBJ1-2 gives the full variable domain: NAGVMQNPRHLVRRRGQEARLRCSPMKGHSHVYWYRQLPEEGLKFMVYLQKENIIDESGMPKERFSAEFPKEGPSILRIQQVVRGDSAAYFCASSPGGGTRGYGYTFGSGTRLTVV.

The chain joins TRBV5-1 to TRBJ2-1; 12 bases are a match to TRBD2. Germline V gene data show CDR1 as SGHRS and CDR2 as YFSETQ. The length of the CDR3 is 13 residues. The V gene end was trimmed by 8 bases and the J gene end by 8 bases; junction bases not matched to a gene: 5. CDR3 nucleotides: TGCGCCAGTCGGACTAGCGGGGCGGATGAGCAGTTCTTC. Its translation: CASRTSGADEQFF. Looking up the rest from reference TRBV5-1 and TRBJ2-1 gives the full variable domain: KAGVTQTPRYLIKTRGQQVTLSCSPISGHRSVSWYQQTPGQGLQFLFEYFSETQRNKGNFPGRFSGRQFSNSRSEMNVSTLELGDSALYLCASRTSGADEQFFGPGTRLTVL.

This chain joins TRBV7-6 and TRBJ2-2; a possible D gene is TRBD1 (5 bases). The germline gives CDR1 SGHVS, CDR2 FNYEAQ. Deletions cut 9 bases from V and 4 bases from J, with 18 bases between. The CDR3 extends over 15 amino acids. In DNA, the CDR3 is TGTGCCAGTACACTTGGGGCAGGGTCCACCGGGGAGCTGTTTTTT. Amino acid sequence: CASTLGAGSTGELFF.

The table lists this clone with a few counts. This chain connects TRBV10-1 to TRBJ1-6; a possible D gene is TRBD1 (6 bases). CDR3 size: 14 residues. Trimming left V 5 bases short and J 9 bases short, with 14 bases between. CDR1 and CDR2 (germline): WNHNN, SYGVQD (reference sequence). The CDR3 DNA reads as TGCGCCAGCAGTCAACAGGGTTTTGGTTCACCCCTCCACTTT. Protein: CASSQQGFGSPLHF.

The chain recombines TRBV28 with TRBJ1-4; 7 bases fit TRBD1. CDR1 is MDHEN and CDR2 is SYDVKM in the germline V gene. The CDR3 has 15 amino acids. V was clipped by 3 bases and J by 8 bases; unmatched bases: 9. The CDR3 protein is CASSLRGQTGEKLFF. The CDR3, as DNA: TGTGCCAGCAGTTTGAGGGGACAGACAGGGGAAAAACTGTTTTTT.

This chain joins TRBV7-3 and TRBJ2-5; D could derive from TRBD1 or TRBD2 (5 bases each). Germline V gene lookup returns CDR1 SGHTA and CDR2 FQGTGA. CDR3 length: 13 amino acids. Between the trimmed V and J ends, which lost 3 bases and 0 bases, there was a span of 5 bases. The CDR3 coding sequence is TGTGCCAGCAGCTTGGGACACCAAGAGACCCAGTACTTC. This sequence encodes CASSLGHQETQYF.

In its sample, this clone was seen a few times. The chain couples TRBV6-5 to TRBJ2-7; D is possibly TRBD1 (5 bases). Per germline, CDR1 MNHEY and CDR2 SVGAGI. The CDR3 runs to 11 residues. Trimming removed 2 bases from V and 9 bases from J, with 8 bases in between. The CDR3 DNA reads TGTGCCAGCAGTTACGGGGCGAGGCAGTACTTC. Amino acid sequence: CASSYGARQYF.

This clone was observed a few times. The V gene is TRBV10-3, the J gene TRBJ2-3, with 14 bases that match TRBD2. The V segment lost 9 bases and the J segment 2 bases; nucleotides outside the gene matches: 1. CDR1 and CDR2 from the germline V gene are ENHRY and SYGVKD. This CDR3 spans 14 amino acids. The CDR3 here is CAMGLAGDTDTQYF. The CDR3 DNA sequence: TGTGCCATGGGACTAGCGGGGGACACAGATACGCAGTATTTT.

A single count supports this clone. The chain combines TRBV6-5 with TRBJ1-1, with D unclear. V lost 6 bases to trimming and J lost 4 bases, with 15 bases between them. The CDR3 spans 14 residues. Germline lookup yields CDR1 MNHEY and CDR2 SVGAGI. This chain's CDR3 is CASSETRQTTEAFF. In nucleotides, the CDR3 is TGTGCCAGCAGCGAGACCCGGCAAACCACTGAAGCTTTCTTT.

The chain joins TRBV6-4 to TRBJ1-5; D is unclear. Germline V gene sequence: CDR1 MRHNA, CDR2 SNTAGT. The CDR3 spans 13 residues. Trimming took off 4 bases at V and 1 base at J, with 5 bases between the two ends. CDR3 sequence reads: CASSADSNQPQHF. CDR3 sequence (DNA): TGTGCCAGCAGTGCGGACAGCAATCAGCCCCAGCATTTT.

The CDR3 bases are TGTGCCAGCAGCGTCACTAGCGGGGGGGTGGCCCTGTTCTTC. Its translation: CASSVTSGGVALFF. V gene TRBV11-2 combines with J gene TRBJ2-1; 13 nucleotides match TRBD2. CDR1 SGHAT and CDR2 FQNNGV come from the germline V gene. CDR3 length: 14 residues. J was trimmed by 15 bases and V by 5 bases; bases with no gene match: 10.

The chain joins TRBV2 to TRBJ1-2, with a possible D match to TRBD1 (6 bases). V lost 3 bases and J 5 bases, leaving 16 bases between the germline ends. This CDR3 comprises 15 residues. The germline CDR1 and CDR2 sequences are SNHLY and FYNNEI. CDR3 in DNA: TGTGCCAGCAGTGATAATGGGGGGGGCTCGTATGGCTACACCTTC. Its translation is CASSDNGGGSYGYTF.

In regard to this clone: Other DNA sequences in this sample translate to the same CDR3. The V and J genes are TRBV6-1 and TRBJ1-2, with D possibly being TRBD1 (6 bases). The ends were cut back, 10 bases at V and 0 bases at J, with 15 bases in the middle. Per germline, CDR1 MNHNS and CDR2 SASEGT. This CDR3 spans 14 amino acids. DNA for the CDR3: TGTGCCACCGCCGACAGGCCCCCTAACTATGGCTACACCTTC. Its translation: CATADRPPNYGYTF.

The V and J genes are TRBV6-5 and TRBJ1-5; D is uncertain. Per the germline V gene, CDR1 is MNHEY and CDR2 is SVGAGI. The CDR3 length is 14 residues. V was shortened by 5 bases and J by 2 bases, with 10 bases between the two germline ends. CDR3 DNA: TGTGCCAGCAGTCGAGGCGGGGGCAATCAGCCCCAGCATTTT. Protein product: CASSRGGGNQPQHF.

The V gene is TRBV5-1, the J gene TRBJ2-7, with D unclear. Germline CDR1 and CDR2: SGHRS and YFSETQ. This CDR3 region has 14 residues. V was cut by 0 bases and J by 4 bases, with 11 bases left in between. CDR3 region: CASSLGGVGYEQYF. CDR3 DNA: TGCGCCAGCAGCTTGGGTGGGGTCGGGTACGAGCAGTACTTC.

CDR3 coding DNA: TGTGCCAGCAGCTTAGGGACTACCTACAATGAGCAGTTCTTC. This translates into CASSLGTTYNEQFF. This rearrangement joins TRBV7-2 to TRBJ2-1, with D maybe TRBD2 (6 bases). This CDR3 contains 14 residues. The ends were cut back, 1 base at V and 2 bases at J, with 6 bases in the middle. From germline, CDR1 is SGHTA and CDR2 FQGNSA.

This chain joins TRBV4-1 and TRBJ1-1; no firm D call. The CDR3 has 15 amino acids. V was clipped by 4 bases and J by 3 bases, with 15 bases between them. Looked up from germline, CDR1 is MGHRA and CDR2 is YSYEKL. CDR3 region: CASSRGPAGDTEAFF. CDR3 DNA: TGCGCCAGCAGCCGAGGACCAGCCGGGGACACTGAAGCTTTCTTT.

The rearrangement links TRBV5-5 to TRBJ1-1; D is perhaps TRBD1 (5 bases). Trimming cost V 4 bases and J 0 bases, with 16 bases left between them. CDR1 is SGHKS, CDR2 YYEKEE, per germline (reference sequence). CDR3 length: 16 residues. CDR3 region: CASSADLQEMNTEAFF. The CDR3 nucleotides read TGTGCCAGCAGCGCGGATTTACAGGAGATGAACACTGAAGCTTTCTTT.

This clone turned up a few times. The CDR3 here is CASSANPDGEQYF. The CDR3 DNA follows: TGCGCCAGCAGCGCGAACCCTGATGGCGAGCAGTACTTC. The chain couples TRBV5-1 to TRBJ2-7; D is unclear. The CDR3 totals 13 residues. Germline V lookup: CDR1 SGHRS, CDR2 YFSETQ. V shed 4 bases and J shed 6 bases, with 14 bases lying between them.

The chain is built from TRBV7-2 and TRBJ2-7, with TRBD2 as a possible D gene (7 bases). Trimming removed 0 bases at V and 6 bases at J, with 12 bases between. The CDR3 length is 14 residues. Germline assignment: CDR1 SGHTA and CDR2 FQGNSA. The DNA of the CDR3 is TGTGCCAGCAGCTTAGCTCGGGGGGCGGTCGAGCAGTACTTC. Translating gives CASSLARGAVEQYF.